Shown below are 26 T cell receptor beta chains from a single sample sequenced in a study of monozygotic twins with inflammatory bowel disease. TCRdb re-analyzed the 5' RACE reads; it lists each CDR3 protein once, without DNA. Here the sample table reports 350,000 to 550,000 distinct CDR3 sequences. Material: blood. The receptors were gathered from a human donor with ulcerative colitis or Crohn's disease, or a healthy co-twin of an affected twin (not recorded which).

V is TRBV28 and J is TRBJ1-5; TCRdb selects TRBD1, and the lack of DNA leaves this call unchecked. The CDR3 totals 15 residues. Per germline, CDR1 MDHEN and CDR2 SYDVKM. The CDR3 sequence is CASSSRTDSNQPQHF.

The CDR3 protein is CSPDRTESYNEQFF. This chain links TRBV20-1 with TRBJ2-1; TCRdb lists TRBD2, though no DNA is available to test this call. The CDR3 contains 14 residues. The germline V gene encodes CDR1 DFQATT and CDR2 SNEGSKA (reference sequence).

This rearrangement joins TRBV6-1 to TRBJ1-5; TCRdb gives TRBD1 as the D gene, but with no DNA this cannot be confirmed. The length of the CDR3 is 15 residues. The germline gives CDR1 MNHNS, CDR2 SASEGT. The CDR3 spells CASSATGRGNQPQHF.

The V call is TRBV7-6, the J call TRBJ2-7; TCRdb names TRBD1, which stays unverified in the absence of DNA. CDR3 length: 16 residues. Germline assignment: CDR1 SGHVS and CDR2 FNYEAQ. The CDR3 protein is CASSWGPSESSYEQYF.

The V and J genes are TRBV12-3 or TRBV12-4 and TRBJ1-2; there is no DNA to check the TCRdb D call of TRBD1. The CDR3 runs to 14 residues. The CDR3 spells CASGGGQGAVGYTF.

This chain joins TRBV7-2 and TRBJ2-7; TCRdb outputs TRBD2, but without DNA this stays unchecked. The CDR3 runs to 17 residues. Germline values: CDR1 SGHTA, CDR2 FQGNSA. The CDR3 spells CASSLEPRAATYNEQYF.

The chain is built from TRBV6-6 and TRBJ1-6. In germline, CDR1 is MNHNY, CDR2 SVGAGI (reference sequence). The length of the CDR3 is 13 residues. CDR3 sequence: CASSYSLDSPLHF.

V usage is TRBV20-1 and J usage is TRBJ2-7. The CDR3 is 13 residues long. CDR1 and CDR2 from the germline V gene are DFQATT and SNEGSKA (reference sequence). CDR3: CSALYLLSYEQYF.

CDR3 in amino acids: CASSKRGGTVNEKLFF. The chain carries TRBV21-1 and TRBJ1-4; TCRdb picks TRBD1, but there is no DNA to check that call. TRBV21-1 is a recognized pseudogene. CDR3 length: 16 amino acids.

V is TRBV6-1 and J is TRBJ1-4. The CDR3 covers 15 residues. Per germline, CDR1 MNHNS and CDR2 SASEGT. CDR3 in amino acids: CASRPTATATSIVFF.

This chain uses TRBV20-1 with TRBJ1-2; with no DNA, the TCRdb D assignment of TRBD1 cannot be verified. Germline V gene data show CDR1 as DFQATT and CDR2 as SNEGSKA (reference sequence). The CDR3 length is 13 residues. This chain's CDR3 is CSARDPTGGDYTF.

The chain employs TRBV19 and TRBJ2-3; TCRdb's D call of TRBD1 is untestable without DNA. Germline lookup yields CDR1 LNHDA and CDR2 SQIVND (reference sequence). The CDR3 consists of 16 residues. The CDR3 region is CASNVGSGGPTDTQYF.

The V call is TRBV30, the J call TRBJ1-1; TCRdb names TRBD1, which stays unverified in the absence of DNA. The CDR3 runs to 12 residues. The germline V gene encodes CDR1 GTSNPN and CDR2 SVGIG (reference sequence). The CDR3 region is CAWSVRGREAFF.

This sequence joins TRBV7-9 and TRBJ2-7; absent DNA, TCRdb's TRBD1 call cannot be checked. The germline CDR1 and CDR2 sequences are SEHNR and FQNEAQ (reference sequence). This CDR3 contains 15 residues. This CDR3 is CASSSTSDRKDEQYF.

The V call is TRBV6-2 or TRBV6-3, the J call TRBJ2-1; TCRdb names TRBD1, which stays unverified in the absence of DNA. CDR1 and CDR2 from the germline V gene are MNHEY and SVGEGT. This CDR3 comprises 14 residues. The CDR3 sequence: CASRYGGVLYEQFF.

V and J are TRBV27 and TRBJ1-5; TCRdb gives TRBD1 as the D gene, but with no DNA this cannot be confirmed. The CDR3 contains 15 residues. CDR1 and CDR2 (germline): MNHEY, SMNVEV (reference sequence). CDR3: CASRRTGESNQPQHF.

The chain joins TRBV7-2 to TRBJ1-4; TCRdb's D call of TRBD1 is untestable without DNA. The V gene's germline CDR1 is SGHTA and CDR2 FQGNSA. CDR3 length: 13 amino acids. This CDR3 reads CASSLGTGEKLFF.

The chain links TRBV20-1 to TRBJ2-5. Per germline, CDR1 DFQATT and CDR2 SNEGSKA (reference sequence). The CDR3 is 13 residues long. Here the CDR3 reads CSARWPVAETQYF.

The chain joins TRBV11-2 to TRBJ2-1; TCRdb returns TRBD2, unconfirmable since there is no DNA. Germline assignment: CDR1 SGHAT and CDR2 FQNNGV. CDR3 size: 17 residues. CDR3 region: CASSSPLGGRKGNEQFF.

The J gene is TRBJ1-1, the V gene TRBV27; the TCRdb call, TRBD1, lacks DNA for checking. This CDR3 has 16 residues. CDR1 MNHEY and CDR2 SMNVEV come from the germline V gene (reference sequence). CDR3 in amino acids: CASSFGAANMNTEAFF.

This sequence joins TRBV10-3 and TRBJ1-3; as DNA is missing, the TRBD1 call by TCRdb cannot be tested. This CDR3 region has 15 residues. The germline gives CDR1 ENHRY, CDR2 SYGVKD. The CDR3 spells CAISEVARSGNTIYF.

This chain joins TRBV11-1 and TRBJ2-1; TCRdb reports TRBD1, a call that lacks DNA to check it against. Germline values: CDR1 SGHAT, CDR2 FQDESV (reference sequence). The CDR3 is 14 residues long. CDR3 sequence: CASSSAGGGPEQFF. The full variable domain, with the rest looked up from reference TRBV11-1 and TRBJ2-1, is EAEVAQSPRYKITEKSQAVAFWCDPISGHATLYWYRQILGQGPELLVQFQDESVVDDSQLPKDRFSAERLKGVDSTLKIQPAELGDSAMYLCASSSAGGGPEQFFGPGTRLTVL.

This chain connects TRBV18 to TRBJ2-3; TCRdb indicates TRBD1, and absent DNA this call remains unverified. CDR1 is KGHSH, CDR2 LQKENI, per germline. The CDR3 totals 13 residues. This CDR3 is CASSPRQIDTQYF.

The rearrangement uses TRBV20-1 and TRBJ1-2; TCRdb's D call, TRBD1, is unchecked because there is no DNA. CDR1 is DFQATT, CDR2 SNEGSKA, per germline (reference sequence). This CDR3 has 13 residues. CDR3 amino acids: CSAATGGNYGYTF.

The chain's CDR3 is CASSIGGNQPQHF. V and J are TRBV19 and TRBJ1-5. There are 13 residues in the CDR3. The germline gives CDR1 LNHDA, CDR2 SQIVND (reference sequence). Variable domain in full (rest from reference TRBV19 and TRBJ1-5): DGGITQSPKYLFRKEGQNVTLSCEQNLNHDAMYWYRQDPGQGLRLIYYSQIVNDFQKGDIAEGYSVSREKKESFPLTVTSAQKNPTAFYLCASSIGGNQPQHFGDGTRLSIL.

V and J are TRBV6-8 and TRBJ2-2. The V gene's germline CDR1 is MNHGY and CDR2 SAAAGT. This CDR3 comprises 14 residues. This CDR3 reads CASRKERNTGELFF.